These T cell receptor beta chains were read from a single sample in a study of response to subunit inactivated influenza vaccine. TCRdb called the RT-PCR reads again in MiXCR, with one record for every CDR3 protein. The sample includes about 500,000 distinct CDR3 sequences, more than 15% seen only once; the top ten take approximately 3%. Sequencing was performed on CD4+ T cells sorted from PBMCs, taken roughly 24 months after vaccination. All receptors come from a man aged 45 to 75 who received an inactivated influenza vaccine. Both conserved end residues are part of each CDR3. A D gene is named only where the DNA matches it firmly. A clone size is listed for some rows: how often the clone was seen (once, few, many), or a class if it is expanded.

CASSYGQGPTDTQYF,TGTGCCAGCAGTTACGGACAGGGACCCACAGATACGCAGTATTTT,TRBV6-5,NA,TRBJ2-3,TRBD1
CASSRNPTGGTDTQYF,TGTGCCAGCAGTCGAAATCCGACAGGGGGTACAGATACGCAGTATTTT,TRBV6-1,NA,TRBJ2-3,TRBD1
CSARDTGRYEQYF,TGCAGTGCTAGGGACACAGGGCGATACGAGCAGTACTTC,TRBV20-1,NA,TRBJ2-7,NA
CSARDGGSPLHF,TGCAGTGCTAGAGACGGGGGTTCACCCCTCCACTTT,TRBV20-1,NA,TRBJ1-6,NA
CASSYYRDRMGRNQPQHF,TGTGCCAGCAGCTACTACCGGGACAGGATGGGACGCAATCAGCCCCAGCATTTT,TRBV5-6,few,TRBJ1-5,TRBD1
CASSFEWDRPNEQFF,TGTGCCAGCAGCTTCGAGTGGGACAGGCCCAATGAGCAGTTCTTC,TRBV7-9,NA,TRBJ2-1,TRBD1
CSARDSRDPGYTF,TGCAGTGCTAGAGATTCCAGGGATCCTGGCTACACCTTC,TRBV20-1,few,TRBJ1-2,NA
CASSQEGRNYGYTF,TGTGCCAGCAGCCAAGAGGGACGGAACTATGGCTACACCTTC,TRBV4-2,few,TRBJ1-2,NA
CASSDRGKSTNEKLFF,TGTGCCAGCAGTGATCGGGGAAAATCAACTAATGAAAAACTGTTTTTT,TRBV6-1,NA,TRBJ1-4,NA
CASSQRPRGETQYF,TGCGCCAGCAGCCAGAGGCCCAGAGGAGAGACCCAGTACTTC,TRBV4-3,once,TRBJ2-5,NA
CATSDSSGQGDTQYF,TGTGCCACCAGTGATTCCAGCGGGCAAGGGGATACGCAGTATTTT,TRBV24-1,NA,TRBJ2-3,NA
CASRSTKQGYEQYF,TGTGCCAGCAGATCAACTAAACAGGGCTACGAGCAGTACTTC,TRBV6-1,NA,TRBJ2-7,NA
CASSLFGEEQYF,TGTGCCAGCAGCTTATTCGGAGAGGAGCAGTACTTC,TRBV11-2,NA,TRBJ2-7,NA
CAISGRTSTGGELFF,TGTGCCATCAGTGGGAGGACTTCCACGGGCGGGGAGCTGTTTTTT,TRBV10-3,few,TRBJ2-2,NA
CASTETVSYGYTF,TGTGCCAGCACGGAGACGGTTTCCTATGGCTACACCTTC,TRBV12-3/TRBV12-4,NA,TRBJ1-2,NA
CASSRGQIEAFF,TGTGCCAGCAGCCGTGGACAGATTGAAGCTTTCTTT,TRBV5-5,NA,TRBJ1-1,NA
CSARGQGNSAEAFF,TGCAGTGCTAGAGGACAGGGGAATAGCGCTGAAGCTTTCTTT,TRBV20-1,NA,TRBJ1-1,TRBD1
CASSWAHREQFF,TGTGCCAGCAGCTGGGCTCACAGGGAGCAGTTCTTC,TRBV12-3/TRBV12-4,many,TRBJ2-1,NA
CASSLGDRDTQYF,TGTGCCAGCAGCTTAGGGGATAGGGATACGCAGTATTTT,TRBV7-2,NA,TRBJ2-3,NA
CASTEGRGSNQPQHF,TGTGCCAGTACCGAGGGACGGGGCAGCAATCAGCCCCAGCATTTT,TRBV19,NA,TRBJ1-5,NA
CASSQNRDSGVDTQYF,TGTGCCAGCAGTCAAAACCGGGACTCCGGGGTGGATACGCAGTATTTT,TRBV4-2,few,TRBJ2-3,NA
CASSQDTREKLFF,TGTGCCAGCAGCCAAGATACGAGGGAAAAACTGTTTTTT,TRBV4-2,NA,TRBJ1-4,NA
CASSPGQGVTQYF,TGTGCCAGCAGTCCGGGACAGGGGGTGACCCAGTACTTC,TRBV6-2/TRBV6-3,many,TRBJ2-5,TRBD1
CASSRGQGILETQYF,TGTGCCAGCTCACGGGGACAGGGGATATTAGAGACCCAGTACTTC,TRBV18,few,TRBJ2-5,TRBD1
CASSLNRGSETQYF,TGTGCCAGCAGCTTAAACAGAGGATCGGAGACCCAGTACTTC,TRBV7-9,NA,TRBJ2-5,NA
CASRVSDNKYEQFF,TGCGCCAGCAGAGTATCCGACAATAAGTATGAGCAGTTCTTC,TRBV5-1,many,TRBJ2-1,NA
CASSELGKNNEQFF,TGTGCCAGCAGTGAATTAGGGAAGAACAATGAGCAGTTCTTC,TRBV6-1,many,TRBJ2-1,NA
CASSPMGLAGYEQYF,TGCGCCAGCAGCCCCATGGGACTAGCGGGCTACGAGCAGTACTTC,TRBV5-1,few,TRBJ2-7,TRBD2
CASSDGGWSTDTQYF,TGTGCCAGCAGTGACGGGGGTTGGAGCACAGATACGCAGTATTTT,TRBV6-1,NA,TRBJ2-3,NA
CASALTGVQPQHF,TGTGCTAGTGCCCTGACAGGCGTGCAGCCCCAGCATTTT,TRBV12-5,NA,TRBJ1-5,NA
CASSLGGRSTDTQYF,TGCGCCAGCAGCCTGGGGGGACGAAGCACAGATACGCAGTATTTT,TRBV5-1,many,TRBJ2-3,NA
CATSDSSDRGHEQYF,TGTGCCACCAGTGACTCCTCGGACAGGGGTCACGAGCAGTACTTC,TRBV24-1,few,TRBJ2-7,TRBD1
CASSVHRNEKLFF,TGTGCCAGCAGCGTCCACAGAAATGAAAAACTGTTTTTT,TRBV11-2,many,TRBJ1-4,NA
CASTQGPYNEQFF,TGTGCCAGCACCCAGGGCCCGTACAATGAGCAGTTCTTC,TRBV6-2/TRBV6-3,few,TRBJ2-1,NA
CASKWAGAVDTQYF,TGCGCCAGCAAGTGGGCAGGGGCCGTCGATACGCAGTATTTT,TRBV5-1,NA,TRBJ2-3,NA
CASSNRQDRYEQYF,TGTGCCAGCAGCAATAGACAGGATCGCTACGAGCAGTACTTC,TRBV21-1,few,TRBJ2-7,NA
CASNRGDRLASTDTQYF,TGTGCCAGCAATCGGGGGGACCGACTAGCTAGCACAGATACGCAGTATTTT,TRBV12-3/TRBV12-4,NA,TRBJ2-3,TRBD2
CASSQFPGQGPIDSYNEQFF,TGTGCCAGCAGCCAATTCCCGGGACAGGGGCCTATAGACTCCTACAATGAGCAGTTCTTC,TRBV4-2,NA,TRBJ2-1,TRBD1
CASSPGQGSPLHF,TGTGCCAGCAGCCCGGGACAAGGTTCACCCCTCCACTTT,TRBV7-3,few,TRBJ1-6,NA
CASSVAEFGRGTGELFF,TGTGCCAGCAGCGTAGCGGAGTTCGGGAGAGGTACCGGGGAGCTGTTTTTT,TRBV9,few,TRBJ2-2,NA
CASSPPRVGSPLHF,TGTGCCAGCTCACCACCCCGGGTCGGGTCACCCCTCCACTTT,TRBV18,NA,TRBJ1-6,NA
CASSLKGEQETQYF,TGTGCCAGCAGCTTAAAGGGGGAGCAAGAGACCCAGTACTTC,TRBV11-2,NA,TRBJ2-5,NA